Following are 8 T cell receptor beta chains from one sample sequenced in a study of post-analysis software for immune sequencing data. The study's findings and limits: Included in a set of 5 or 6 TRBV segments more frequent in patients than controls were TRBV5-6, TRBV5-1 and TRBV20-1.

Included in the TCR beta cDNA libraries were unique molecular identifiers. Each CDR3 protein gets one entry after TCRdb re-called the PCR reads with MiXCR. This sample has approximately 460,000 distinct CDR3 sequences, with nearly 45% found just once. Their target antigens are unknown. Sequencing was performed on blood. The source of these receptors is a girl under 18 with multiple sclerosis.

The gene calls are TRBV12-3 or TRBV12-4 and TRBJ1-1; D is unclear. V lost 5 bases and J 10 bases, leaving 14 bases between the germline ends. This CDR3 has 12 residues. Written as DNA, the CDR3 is TGTGCCAGCAGTGTGCCCACCCTGGGAGCTTTCTTT. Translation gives CASSVPTLGAFF.

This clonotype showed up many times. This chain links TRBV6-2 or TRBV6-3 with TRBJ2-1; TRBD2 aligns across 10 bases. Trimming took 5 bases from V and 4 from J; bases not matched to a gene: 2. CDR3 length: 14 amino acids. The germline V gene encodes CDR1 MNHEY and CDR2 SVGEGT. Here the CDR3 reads CASSILAGYNEQFF. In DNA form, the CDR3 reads TGTGCCAGCAGTATACTAGCGGGGTACAATGAGCAGTTCTTC.

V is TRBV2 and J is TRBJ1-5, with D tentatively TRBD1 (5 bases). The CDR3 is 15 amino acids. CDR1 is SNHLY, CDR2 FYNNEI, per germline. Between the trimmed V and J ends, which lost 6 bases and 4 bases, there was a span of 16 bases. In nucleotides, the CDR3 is TGTGCCAGCAGAACGGGACCCGGAGGGAATCAGCCCCAGCATTTT. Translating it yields CASRTGPGGNQPQHF.

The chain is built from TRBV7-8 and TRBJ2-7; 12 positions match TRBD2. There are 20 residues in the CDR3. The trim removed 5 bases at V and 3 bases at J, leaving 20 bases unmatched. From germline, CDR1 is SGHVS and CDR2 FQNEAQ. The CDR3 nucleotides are TGTGCCAGCAGCCGGATGGGGGGTACTAGCGGGAGGCCCATTGTCTACGAGCAGTACTTC. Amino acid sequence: CASSRMGGTSGRPIVYEQYF.

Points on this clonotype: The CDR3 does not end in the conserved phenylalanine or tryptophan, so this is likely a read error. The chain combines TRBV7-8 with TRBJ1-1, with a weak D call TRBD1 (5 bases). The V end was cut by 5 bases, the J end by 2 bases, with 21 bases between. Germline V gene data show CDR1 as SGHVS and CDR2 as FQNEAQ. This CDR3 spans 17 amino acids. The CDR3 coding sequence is TGTGCCAGCAGCCCCGGCCCACCGGGGACTCGAAACACTGAAGCTTTCATT. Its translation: CASSPGPPGTRNTEAFI.

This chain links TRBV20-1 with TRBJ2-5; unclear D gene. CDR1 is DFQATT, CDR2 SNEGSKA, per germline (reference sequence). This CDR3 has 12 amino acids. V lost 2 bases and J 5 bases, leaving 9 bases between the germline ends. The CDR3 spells CSARFSRETQYF. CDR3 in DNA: TGCAGTGCTAGATTCAGCAGGGAGACCCAGTACTTC.

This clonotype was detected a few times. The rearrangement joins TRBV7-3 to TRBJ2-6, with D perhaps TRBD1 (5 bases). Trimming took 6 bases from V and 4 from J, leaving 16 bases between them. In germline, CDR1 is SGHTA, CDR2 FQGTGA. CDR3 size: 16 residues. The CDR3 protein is CASSNILGAGANVLTF. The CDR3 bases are TGTGCCAGCAGTAATATCCTAGGGGCAGGGGCCAACGTCCTGACTTTC. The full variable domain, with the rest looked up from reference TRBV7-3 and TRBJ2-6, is GAGVSQTPSNKVTEKGKYVELRCDPISGHTALYWYRQSLGQGPEFLIYFQGTGAADDSGLPNDRFFAVRPEGSVSTLKIQRTERGDSAVYLCASSNILGAGANVLTFGAGSRLTVL.

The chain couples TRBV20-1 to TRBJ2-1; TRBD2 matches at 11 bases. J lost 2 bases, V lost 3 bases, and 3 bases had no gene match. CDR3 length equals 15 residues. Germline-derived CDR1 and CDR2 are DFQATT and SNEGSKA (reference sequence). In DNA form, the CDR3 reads TGCAGTGCTAGTCTTAGCGGGAGGGCCTACAATGAGCAGTTCTTC. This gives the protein CSASLSGRAYNEQFF.